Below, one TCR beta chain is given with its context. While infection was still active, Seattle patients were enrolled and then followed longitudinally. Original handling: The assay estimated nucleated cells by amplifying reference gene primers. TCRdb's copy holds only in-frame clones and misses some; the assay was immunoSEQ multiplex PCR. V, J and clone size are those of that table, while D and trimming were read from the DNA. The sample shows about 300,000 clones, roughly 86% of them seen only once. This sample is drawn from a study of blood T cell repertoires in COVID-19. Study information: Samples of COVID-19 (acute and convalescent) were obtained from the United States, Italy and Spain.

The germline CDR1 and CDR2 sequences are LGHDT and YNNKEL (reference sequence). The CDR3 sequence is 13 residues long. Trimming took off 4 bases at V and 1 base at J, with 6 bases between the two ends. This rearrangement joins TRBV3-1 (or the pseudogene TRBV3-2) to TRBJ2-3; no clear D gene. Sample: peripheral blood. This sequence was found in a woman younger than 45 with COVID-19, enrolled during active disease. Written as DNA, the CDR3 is TGTGCCAGCAGCCTTACTCGCACAGATACGCAGTATTTT. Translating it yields CASSLTRTDTQYF.